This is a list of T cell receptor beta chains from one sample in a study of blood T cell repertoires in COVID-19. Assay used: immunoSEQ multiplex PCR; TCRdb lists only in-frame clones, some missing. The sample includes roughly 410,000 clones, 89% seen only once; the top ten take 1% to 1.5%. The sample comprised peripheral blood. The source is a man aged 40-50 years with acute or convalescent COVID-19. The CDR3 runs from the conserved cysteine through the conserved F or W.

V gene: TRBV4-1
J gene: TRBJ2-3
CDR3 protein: CASSQELAGGTDTQYF

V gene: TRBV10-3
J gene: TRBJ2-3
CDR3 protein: CAISDGAGAIDTQYF

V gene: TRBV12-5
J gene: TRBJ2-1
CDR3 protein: CASGLVRGTGLAEYNEQFF

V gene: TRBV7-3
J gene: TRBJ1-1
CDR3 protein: CASSSQQGASEAFF

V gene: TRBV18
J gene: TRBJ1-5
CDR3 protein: CASSPTGDLSNQPQHF

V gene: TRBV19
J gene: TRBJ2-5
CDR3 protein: CASSIAGSQETQYF

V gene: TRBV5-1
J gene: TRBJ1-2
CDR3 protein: CASSLYPEQGYGYTF

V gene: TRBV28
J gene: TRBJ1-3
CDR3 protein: CASSRTGLSGNTIYF

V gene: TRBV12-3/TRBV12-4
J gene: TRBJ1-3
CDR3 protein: CASSPGSENTIYF

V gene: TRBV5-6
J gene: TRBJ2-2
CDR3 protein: CASSSEYGSITGELFF

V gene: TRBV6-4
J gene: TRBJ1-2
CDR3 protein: CASSQDGVYGYTF

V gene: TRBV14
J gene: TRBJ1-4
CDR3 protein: CASSQVGSGLSEKLFF

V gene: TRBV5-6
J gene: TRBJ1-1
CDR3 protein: CASTTDQGLAEAFF

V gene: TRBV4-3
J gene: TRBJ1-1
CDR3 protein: CASSSGVGTEAFF

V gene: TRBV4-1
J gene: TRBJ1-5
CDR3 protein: CASSQDGGGRQPQHF

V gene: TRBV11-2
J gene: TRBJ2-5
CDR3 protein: CASSLVSGGLGETQYF

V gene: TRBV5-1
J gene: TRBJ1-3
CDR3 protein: CASSTGAKSSGNTIYF

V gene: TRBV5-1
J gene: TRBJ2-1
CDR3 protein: CASSFRNGTSGVVYNEQFF

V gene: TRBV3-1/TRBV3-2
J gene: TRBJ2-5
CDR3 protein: CASSQGAETQYF

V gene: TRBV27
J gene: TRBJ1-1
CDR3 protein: CASRRGQGAIGTEAFF

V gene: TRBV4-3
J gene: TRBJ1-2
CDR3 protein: CASSPVLGGRGYTF

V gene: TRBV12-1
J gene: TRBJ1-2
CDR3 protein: CASSTLDREIRNGYTF

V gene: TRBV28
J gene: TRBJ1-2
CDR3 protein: CASSLPGARNYGYTF

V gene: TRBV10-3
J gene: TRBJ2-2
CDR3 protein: CAISDSDRGRTGELFF

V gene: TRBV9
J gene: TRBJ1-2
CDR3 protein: CASSVEGQGYRGYTF

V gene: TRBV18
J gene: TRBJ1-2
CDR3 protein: CASSVGQGALDGYTF

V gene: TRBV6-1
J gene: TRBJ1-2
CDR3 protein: CASSEVLAANYGYTF

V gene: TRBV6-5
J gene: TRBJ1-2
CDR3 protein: CASSRDRVAYGYTF

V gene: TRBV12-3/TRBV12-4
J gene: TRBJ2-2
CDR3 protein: CASSFPGTGELFF

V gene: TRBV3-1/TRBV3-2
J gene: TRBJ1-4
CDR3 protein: CASSLFRSHISNEKLFF

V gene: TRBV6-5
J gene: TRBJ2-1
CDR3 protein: CASRDSPSYNEQFF

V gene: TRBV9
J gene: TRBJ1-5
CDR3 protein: CASSPGQGAGQPQHF

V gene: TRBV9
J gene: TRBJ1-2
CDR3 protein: CASSLDRGQGYGYTF

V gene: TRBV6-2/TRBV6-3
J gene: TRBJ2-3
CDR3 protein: CASSYSNSRGGPYTDTQYF

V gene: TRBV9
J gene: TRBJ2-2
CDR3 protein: CASSLPPVAGGPDTGELFF

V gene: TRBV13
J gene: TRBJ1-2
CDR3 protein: CASSLGTGDYGYTF

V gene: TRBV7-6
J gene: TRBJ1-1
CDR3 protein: CASSLRVSGTEAFF

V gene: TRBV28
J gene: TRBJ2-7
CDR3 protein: CASSRPGTGTYEQYF

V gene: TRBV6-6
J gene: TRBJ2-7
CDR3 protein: CASSPWTGAYEQYF

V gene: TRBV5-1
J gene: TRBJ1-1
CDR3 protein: CASSWGQGATEAFF

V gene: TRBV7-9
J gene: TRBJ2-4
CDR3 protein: CASSWYGSENIQYF

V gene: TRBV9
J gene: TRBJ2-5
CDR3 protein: CASSVGAGGRQETQYF

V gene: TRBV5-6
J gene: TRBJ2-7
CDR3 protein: CASSLSSYEQYF

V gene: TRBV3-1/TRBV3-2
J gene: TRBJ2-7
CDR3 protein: CASSDRGVSYEQYF

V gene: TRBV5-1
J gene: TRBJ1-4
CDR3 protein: CASSRGQGNEKLFF